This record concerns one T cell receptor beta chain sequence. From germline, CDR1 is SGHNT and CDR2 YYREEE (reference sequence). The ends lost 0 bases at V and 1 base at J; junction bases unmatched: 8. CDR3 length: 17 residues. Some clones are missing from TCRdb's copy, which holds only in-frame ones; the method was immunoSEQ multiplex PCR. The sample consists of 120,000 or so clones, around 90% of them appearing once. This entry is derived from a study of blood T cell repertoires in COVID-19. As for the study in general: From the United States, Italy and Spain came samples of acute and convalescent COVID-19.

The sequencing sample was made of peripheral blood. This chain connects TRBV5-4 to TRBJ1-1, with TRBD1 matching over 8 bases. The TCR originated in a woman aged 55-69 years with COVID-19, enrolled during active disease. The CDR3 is CASSLVGTGIPNTEAFF. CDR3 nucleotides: TGTGCCAGCAGCTTGGTCGGGACAGGAATTCCGAACACTGAAGCTTTCTTT.